This T cell receptor (beta chain) derives from a study of cytomegalovirus exposure and HLA in healthy donors. Donors were ostensibly healthy at sampling, although undocumented immune exposures were probable. The PCR contained 60 Vbeta and 13 Jbeta primers. This table comes from immunoSEQ multiplex PCR, and its TCRdb copy is limited to in-frame clones, with some not included. The repertoire includes 150,000 or so clones, 60% to 80% of them detected once, and approximately 0.89% sits in the top ten. This CDR3 has 13 amino acids. The V end was cut by 7 bases, the J end by 5 bases, with 15 bases between. Germline V CDR1 and CDR2: SGDLS, YYNGEE.

This TCR was sampled from a woman in her 50s in good health and CMV-seropositive. The sample comprised PBMCs. The chain carries TRBV9 and TRBJ2-5; maybe TRBD1 (5 bases). CDR3 nucleotides: TGTGCCAGCCAGAAGGGGCATCTGGAGACCCAGTACTTC. Its translation: CASQKGHLETQYF.